The present T cell receptor (beta chain) was sequenced within a study of CD8 T cells in Susac syndrome. TCR beta was sequenced from blood CD8+ and CD4+ T cells. Matched for age and sex, the controls were healthy donors. Negative isolation yielded CD8+ and CD4+ T cells; FACS enriched TEMRA cells. CDR3 length equals 15 residues. From germline, CDR1 is SGHDN and CDR2 FVKESK. Trimming left V 1 base short and J 3 bases short, with 13 bases between. RNA amounts of roughly 0.45 to 1 ug underwent reverse transcription with random hexamers. Amplification of TCR beta CDR3 by immunoSEQ multiplex PCR spanned 54 Vbeta and 13 Jbeta. TCRdb analysed the immunoSEQ multiplex PCR reads with MiXCR anew, one entry per CDR3 protein. The profile shows approximately 170,000 distinct CDR3 sequences, around 92% of them singletons.

The V and J genes are TRBV14 and TRBJ2-7, with a possible D match to TRBD1 (5 bases). The receptor's source is a human donor in good health. Sequenced sample: CD4+ T cells from PBMCs. CDR3 region: CASSQGVRADYEQYF. CDR3 coding DNA: TGTGCCAGCAGCCAAGGTGTCAGGGCCGACTACGAGCAGTACTTC. The full variable domain, its missing parts supplied by reference TRBV14 and TRBJ2-7, is EAGVTQFPSHSVIEKGQTVTLRCDPISGHDNLYWYRRVMGKEIKFLLHFVKESKQDESGMPNNRFLAERTGGTYSTLKVQPAELEDSGVYFCASSQGVRADYEQYFGPGTRLTVT.